This record covers a single T cell receptor beta chain. This clonotype was seen just once. What this receptor recognizes is not known. Per-base qualities were not stored, and no clone one base away is much larger. A lone read is weak support. This record belongs to a study of blood T cells in healthy people across ages (dated by TCRdb to between 2014 and 2017). Background for the entire study: In model experiments, roughly one uniquely barcoded TCR beta cDNA molecule per two T cells was captured by template switching. To track age-related changes in TCR beta repertoire diversity, the study relied on deep sequencing normalized with unique cDNA molecular identifiers. The donors were split into four age groups: young (average 16 years), middle-aged (39), aged (roughly 68) and long-lived (over 75). To avoid experimental bias, donors of different ages were distributed randomly across sequencing lanes. The study analyzed two additional independent replicas of 1 million unique cDNA reads from the same blood draw for two donors, one aged 18 to 29 and one aged 80 or older.

The roughly 37 donors, aged about 6 to 95 years, were systemically healthy Caucasian individuals from Russia. Roughly 11 milliliters of peripheral blood were drawn from each donor into EDTA-treated Vacutainer tubes. PBMCs were isolated by Ficoll-Paque density-gradient centrifugation, with at least 6 million obtained per sample. Total RNA was extracted from PBMCs with Trizol reagent, with at least 5 micrograms obtained per sample. For every donor, an aliquot of PBMCs went through flow cytometry to measure the percentages of naive CD45RAhigh/CD27high T cells. Study-wide findings and limitations: The percentage of naive T cells measured by flow cytometry correlated strongly with observed TCR beta diversity. Because profiling used bulk unsorted PBMCs, naive and antigen-experienced compartments could not be compared conclusively. Total diversity estimates from one million sequenced T cells were considered lower bounds and underestimates. As age increased, observed TCR beta diversity per million T cells dropped in a roughly linear way, and a significant reduction was already evident by age 40. Compared with the aged group, more naive CD4+ T cells, fewer expanded clones and increased TCR diversity were shown by the long-lived group, suggesting age selection. Donor CMV infection status was unknown, potentially confounding age-related changes in expanded clonotypes.

The library was made by 5' RACE. TCRdb names Illumina HiSeq 2500 as the instrument used. A second PCR of about 7 to 12 cycles was performed with a sample-barcoded 5' primer and a J-beta primer mix. A template-switch 5' adaptor carrying 12 random nucleotides introduced a unique molecular identifier onto each TCR beta cDNA molecule. Each sample yielded at least 3 million CDR3-containing paired-end reads. The Mint cDNA synthesis kit, primed by a TRBC-specific oligonucleotide, was used to synthesize first-strand cDNA from all RNA. After uracil-DNA glycosylase treatment, a first 18-cycle PCR used universal primers M1SS and BC2_uni_R on all cDNA. Concerning the study's data processing: For normalization, 1 million high-quality reads were randomly selected from each sample, with every read carrying a distinct molecular identifier. Reads sharing molecular identifiers were discarded rather than binned into consensus sequences. MiTCR, with a Q25 quality threshold and the strictest error-elimination algorithm, was used for CDR3 identification, clonotype clustering and error correction. Lower-bound total TCR beta diversity was estimated with a nonparametric unseen species model using Euler transformation. Starting from the raw public reads, TCRdb applied fastp trimming at Q25, assembled clones with MiXCR and retained in-frame beta chains. Duplicate CDR3 protein sequences are folded into a single record with the most common DNA and genes. TCRdb, not the authors, supplied the V and J calls. For this sample there are about 640,000 distinct CDR3 sequences; around 54% appear just once. Over 30% of the sample is in the top ten clones.

The V end loses 5 bases and the J end loses 6 bases, and a stretch of 5 bases separates them. The germline V gene provides CDR1 SGHTA and CDR2 FQGNSA. The CDR3 runs 11 amino acids, cysteine and phenylalanine included. The CDR3 DNA has 33 bases and is translated from base 1. The receptor comes from a man in his 60s in good health. The sample taken for sequencing was blood. Here the chain combines TRBV7-2 and TRBJ2-1; a tentative D call is TRBD1 (5 bases match). For the CDR3, the sequence is CASSTGNEQFF. The sequenced DNA is TGTGCCAGCAGCACAGGCAATGAGCAGTTCTTC.